The T cell receptor (beta chain) under discussion was sequenced for a study of T cells in women clearing cervical HPV infection. Germline V CDR1 and CDR2: SEHNR, FQNEAQ (reference sequence). This CDR3 contains 13 residues. V dropped 8 bases and J dropped 0 bases, with 10 bases sitting between them. Points on this clone: The read comes to an end 3 residues before the CDR3 does, leaving the germline J gene to fill in the end.

Genomic DNA, averaging roughly 1,200 ng per sample, yielded TCR beta CDR3 via immunoSEQ. Sequencing used immunoSEQ multiplex PCR; TCRdb keeps in-frame clones, though not all of them. The repertoire table contains 40,000 or so clones. The TCR was taken from a woman between 18 and 70 years old with a cervical HPV16 infection that either progressed to CIN3+ or cleared (not recorded which). The chain couples TRBV7-9 to TRBJ1-1; D is unresolved. The sample taken for sequencing was blood buffy coat. The CDR3 spells CASRSGMNTEAFF. The CDR3 bases that were read are TGTGCCAGCCGATCAGGTATGAACACTGAA.